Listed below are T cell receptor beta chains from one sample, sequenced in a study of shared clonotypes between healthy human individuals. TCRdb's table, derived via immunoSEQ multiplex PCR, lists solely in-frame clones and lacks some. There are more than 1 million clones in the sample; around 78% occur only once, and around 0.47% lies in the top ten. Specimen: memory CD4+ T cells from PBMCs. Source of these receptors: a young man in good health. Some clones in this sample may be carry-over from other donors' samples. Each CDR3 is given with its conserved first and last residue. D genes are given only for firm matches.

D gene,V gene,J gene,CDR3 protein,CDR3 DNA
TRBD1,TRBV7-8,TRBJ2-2,CASSISRGSGELFF,TGTGCCAGCAGCATAAGCAGGGGGTCCGGGGAGCTGTTTTTT
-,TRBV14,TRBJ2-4,CASSQGGSTGAKNIQYF,TGTGCCAGCAGCCAAGGGGGCAGCACAGGGGCCAAAAACATTCAGTACTTC
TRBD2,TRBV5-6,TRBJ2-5,CASSPGRGKTQYF,TGTGCCAGCAGCCCCGGGAGGGGGAAGACCCAGTACTTC
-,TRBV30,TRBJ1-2,CAWSLGAHYGYTF,TGTGCCTGGAGTTTAGGGGCCCACTATGGCTACACCTTC
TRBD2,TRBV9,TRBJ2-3,CASSIQGLAASGDTQYF,TGTGCCAGCAGCATACAGGGACTAGCGGCCTCGGGAGATACGCAGTATTTT
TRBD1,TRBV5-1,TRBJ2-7,CASSSITGGNEQYF,TGCGCCAGCAGCTCTATCACAGGGGGAAACGAGCAGTACTTC
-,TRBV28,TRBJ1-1,CASTGGGALNTEAFF,TGTGCCAGCACCGGGGGGGGAGCTCTTAACACTGAAGCTTTCTTT
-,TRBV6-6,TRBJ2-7,CASSLLARGEQYF,TGTGCCAGCAGTTTACTGGCTCGGGGGGAGCAGTACTTC
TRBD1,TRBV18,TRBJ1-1,CASSTRDSTEAFF,TGTGCCAGCTCCACCCGGGACAGCACTGAAGCTTTCTTT
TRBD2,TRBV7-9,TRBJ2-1,CASSGSGTIYNEQFF,TGTGCCAGCAGCGGATCCGGGACTATTTACAATGAGCAGTTCTTC
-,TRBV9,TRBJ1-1,CASSVGADPNTEAFF,TGTGCCAGCAGCGTAGGAGCAGACCCGAACACTGAAGCTTTCTTT
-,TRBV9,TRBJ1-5,CASSADGLEPQHF,TGTGCCAGCAGCGCTGACGGGCTCGAGCCCCAGCATTTT
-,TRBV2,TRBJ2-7,CASSEYDQDLPPEQYF,TGTGCCAGCAGTGAATACGACCAGGACCTCCCCCCCGAGCAGTACTTC
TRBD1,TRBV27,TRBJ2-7,CASSSLSGQGRIKYF,TGTGCCAGCAGTTCCCTCTCCGGACAGGGGAGAATAAAGTACTTC